The 17 T cell receptor beta chains below were found in one sample sequenced in a study of a mutant IDH1 vaccine in newly diagnosed glioma. Some clones are missing from TCRdb's copy, which holds only in-frame ones; the method was immunoSEQ multiplex PCR. Of 37,000 or so clones in the sample, about 79% are singletons; the top ten hold nearly 25%. No antigen has been assigned to these receptors. Specified time point: week 5, during vaccination. Vaccination comprised doses that each held 300 ug of mutant IDH1 20-mer peptide, plus topical imiquimod. The source was PBMCs, collected from a glioma patient whose treatment included an IDH1 peptide vaccine. The receptors derive from a man between 25 and 39 years old with glioma.

The chain recombines TRBV6-5 with TRBJ2-7; D is possibly TRBD1 (6 bases). Between the trimmed V and J ends, which lost 6 bases and 7 bases, there was a span of 19 bases. The germline V gene has CDR1 MNHEY and CDR2 SVGAGI. CDR3 size: 14 residues. The DNA for the CDR3 is TGTGCCAGCAGCATCGGGACATTAGGTATTGAGCAGTACTTC. Residues: CASSIGTLGIEQYF.

Only one count was recorded for this clone. CDR3 sequence (DNA): TGTGCCTGGACGGGACACTATAATTCACCCCTCCACTTT. It yields the protein CAWTGHYNSPLHF. This chain links TRBV30 with TRBJ1-6; TRBD1 might be the D (6 bases). The germline gives CDR1 GTSNPN, CDR2 SVGIG (reference sequence). The CDR3 consists of 13 residues. V lost 4 bases, J lost 3 bases, and 7 bases lay in between.

The chain carries TRBV30 and TRBJ1-3; no clear D. The germline CDR1 and CDR2 sequences are GTSNPN and SVGIG (reference sequence). V was pared by 4 bases and J by 4 bases, with 8 bases between. This CDR3 has 12 residues. The CDR3 sequence is CAWKRGGNTIYF. The DNA of the CDR3 is TGTGCCTGGAAGAGAGGGGGAAACACCATATATTTT.

The gene calls are TRBV6-1 and TRBJ2-3, with a weak D call TRBD1 (5 bases). The CDR3 runs to 15 residues. The germline V gene encodes CDR1 MNHNS and CDR2 SASEGT. Trimming shortened V by 4 bases and J by 5 bases, and 16 bases separated the two germline ends. The CDR3 is CASSGLRVLGDTQYF. Written as DNA, the CDR3 is TGTGCCAGCAGTGGACTCAGGGTTTTGGGAGATACGCAGTATTTT.

The sample holds one count of this clone. V gene TRBV7-2 combines with J gene TRBJ1-4; TRBD1 is a possible D gene (6 bases). The V and J ends lost 1 base and 5 bases respectively, with 8 bases between them. This CDR3 is 14 amino acids long. Per the germline V gene, CDR1 is SGHTA and CDR2 is FQGNSA. The CDR3 spells CASSLGQVNEKLFF. For the CDR3, the DNA is TGTGCCAGCAGCTTAGGACAGGTGAATGAAAAACTGTTTTTT.

CDR3 nucleotides: TGTGCCAGCAGCCAGGATAGGGAATTGAACACTGAAGCTTTCTTT. It translates to CASSQDRELNTEAFF. The genes are TRBV7-9 and TRBJ1-1; no clear D. The length of the CDR3 is 15 residues. Germline V gives CDR1 SEHNR, CDR2 FQNEAQ (reference sequence). Trimming took 5 bases from V and 0 from J, leaving 13 bases between them.

The chain combines TRBV28 with TRBJ1-5, with D perhaps matching TRBD1 (5 bases). The V end was cut by 3 bases, the J end by 7 bases, with 16 bases between. This CDR3 has 15 residues. Germline loops: CDR1 MDHEN, CDR2 SYDVKM. CDR3 in amino acids: CASSFGGTDKQPQHF. Here the CDR3 DNA reads TGTGCCAGCAGTTTCGGGGGAACAGACAAACAGCCCCAGCATTTT. Full variable domain (outside the CDR3, taken from reference TRBV28 and TRBJ1-5): DVKVTQSSRYLVKRTGEKVFLECVQDMDHENMFWYRQDPGLGLRLIYFSYDVKMKEKGDIPEGYSVSREKKERFSLILESASTNQTSMYLCASSFGGTDKQPQHFGDGTRLSIL.

The J gene is TRBJ1-1, the V gene TRBV30; 7 bases agree with TRBD1. The CDR3 is made up of 15 amino acids. Germline trimming cut 0 bases from V and 4 bases from J; bases unmatched to any gene: 8. Germline CDR1 GTSNPN, CDR2 SVGIG (reference sequence). This chain's CDR3 is CAWSVKGTAATEAFF. The DNA for the CDR3 is TGTGCCTGGAGTGTAAAGGGGACAGCAGCCACTGAAGCTTTCTTT.

The chain couples TRBV28 to TRBJ1-1; tentative D call: TRBD1 (5 bases). Trimming removed 6 bases from V and 1 base from J, with 15 bases in between. This CDR3 contains 15 residues. Germline CDR1 MDHEN, CDR2 SYDVKM. The CDR3: CASSPRGTGNTEAFF. The CDR3 DNA is TGTGCCAGCAGCCCGAGGGGAACGGGGAACACTGAAGCTTTCTTT.

The chain couples TRBV29-1 to TRBJ1-3, with D maybe TRBD1 (5 bases). CDR3 size: 13 residues. Germline values: CDR1 SQVTM, CDR2 ANQGSEA. V was clipped by 4 bases and J by 7 bases, with 14 bases between them. In DNA, the CDR3 is TGCAGCGTTGGGGGCACTGCGTGGAACACCATATATTTT. It codes for CSVGGTAWNTIYF.

The rearrangement uses TRBV6-9 and TRBJ2-7; D might be TRBD2 (7 bases). The V end was cut by 8 bases, the J end by 0 bases, with 14 bases between. CDR1 is MNHGY, CDR2 SVAAGI, per germline. CDR3 length equals 14 residues. The CDR3: CASPGGQSSYEQYF. DNA of the CDR3: TGTGCCAGCCCCGGGGGGCAGAGCTCCTACGAGCAGTACTTC.

This rearrangement joins TRBV30 to TRBJ1-4; the D gene is possibly TRBD1 (6 bases). V lost 8 bases and J 0 bases, leaving 10 bases between the germline ends. The CDR3 is 13 residues long. Germline lookup yields CDR1 GTSNPN and CDR2 SVGIG (reference sequence). In nucleotides, the CDR3 is TGTGCCCGGAAGGGGGCAACTAATGAAAAACTGTTTTTT. This codes for CARKGATNEKLFF.

The chain uses TRBV7-3 and TRBJ2-2; 7 positions agree with TRBD2. Trimming removed 6 bases from V and 3 bases from J; junction bases left unmatched: 1. The CDR3 sequence is 13 residues long. CDR1 and CDR2 from the germline V gene are SGHTA and FQGTGA. The CDR3 coding sequence is TGTGCCAGCAGGCGGGGGTACACCGGGGAGCTGTTTTTT. Its protein is CASRRGYTGELFF.

The chain joins TRBV7-9 to TRBJ1-2; no definite D call. CDR1 is SEHNR, CDR2 FQNEAQ, per germline (reference sequence). Trimming pared 1 base from V and 5 bases from J, leaving 11 bases between. The CDR3 is made up of 14 amino acids. Written as DNA, the CDR3 is TGTGCCAGCAGCTTAGGGGAGGCCGATTATGGCTACACCTTC. It is translated as CASSLGEADYGYTF.

This clone was counted only a few times. The V call is TRBV30, the J call TRBJ1-4; D gene unclear. The germline V gene encodes CDR1 GTSNPN and CDR2 SVGIG (reference sequence). The CDR3 runs to 14 residues. The V gene lost 2 bases and the J gene lost 8 bases, with 15 bases spanning the gap. The CDR3 sequence: CAWSPPARGEKLFF. CDR3 DNA: TGTGCCTGGAGTCCCCCGGCGAGAGGAGAAAAACTGTTTTTT.

This rearrangement joins TRBV30 to TRBJ2-1; unclear D gene. The CDR3 length is 12 residues. V lost 7 bases, J lost 4 bases, and 11 bases lay in between. CDR1 and CDR2 from the germline V gene are GTSNPN and SVGIG (reference sequence). In DNA, the CDR3 is TGTGCCTCCATCGACGGGTACAATGAGCAGTTCTTC. It yields the protein CASIDGYNEQFF.

The chain recombines TRBV18 with TRBJ1-5; 7 bases agree with TRBD1. Germline lookup yields CDR1 KGHSH and CDR2 LQKENI. Unmatched junction bases numbered 5, after V lost 5 bases and J lost 7 bases. The CDR3 sequence is 13 residues long. This CDR3 reads CASSFDRAQPQHF. The CDR3 DNA sequence: TGTGCCAGCTCATTCGACAGGGCGCAGCCCCAGCATTTT.